The 16 T cell receptor beta chains below were found in one sample sequenced in a study of T cells after yellow fever vaccination. Each CDR3 protein gets one entry after TCRdb re-called the 5' RACE reads with MiXCR. The table records just under 600,000 distinct CDR3 sequences, approximately 12% of them present only once. Sample: PBMCs, taken on the day of the yellow fever booster vaccination. Every receptor here comes from a man aged 25-45 years who received the YFV17D yellow fever vaccine.

This clonotype appeared a few times. V gene TRBV14 combines with J gene TRBJ2-1; 10 bases map to TRBD2. Germline V gives CDR1 SGHDN, CDR2 FVKESK. The CDR3 sequence is 16 residues long. With 2 bases clipped from V and 1 base from J, the junction kept 2 bases outside the gene matches. CDR3 nucleotides: TGTGCCAGCAGCCAAAGCGGGAGGGTGTCCTACAATGAGCAGTTCTTC. Translating it yields CASSQSGRVSYNEQFF.

This clonotype has at least ten counts. The V and J genes are TRBV27 and TRBJ2-1; 11 positions match TRBD2. V lost 7 bases to trimming and J lost 3 bases; unmatched junction nucleotides: 8. Per germline, CDR1 MNHEY and CDR2 SMNVEV (reference sequence). This CDR3 has 16 amino acids. CDR3 DNA: TGTGCCAGCACCCGGTTTGGGACTAGCGGCTACAATGAGCAGTTCTTC. Its protein product is CASTRFGTSGYNEQFF.

The V call is TRBV20-1, the J call TRBJ1-6, with D perhaps matching TRBD1 (6 bases). Germline CDR1 and CDR2: DFQATT and SNEGSKA (reference sequence). V lost 3 bases to trimming and J lost 1 base, with 22 bases between them. The CDR3 sequence is 19 residues long. The CDR3 here is CSARGADKGRGSYNSPLHF. CDR3 coding DNA: TGCAGTGCTAGGGGGGCAGACAAGGGCAGGGGATCCTATAATTCACCCCTCCACTTT.

In this sample, this clonotype turned up a few times. The gene calls are TRBV6-5 and TRBJ2-3; 7 nucleotides match TRBD2. The CDR3 is 15 amino acids. In germline, CDR1 is MNHEY, CDR2 SVGAGI. The ends lost 5 bases at V and 4 bases at J; junction bases unmatched: 9. CDR3 protein: CASSPRGGWADTQYF. CDR3 nucleotides: TGTGCCAGCAGTCCACGCGGGGGTTGGGCAGATACGCAGTATTTT.

This clonotype was seen only a few times. CDR3 coding DNA: TGTGCCAGCAGCCTAGGGGGCGCCGGGACCGGGGAGCTGTTTTTT. As protein: CASSLGGAGTGELFF. This rearrangement joins TRBV7-3 to TRBJ2-2; TRBD1 matches 7 bases. Germline lookup yields CDR1 SGHTA and CDR2 FQGTGA. J gave up 5 bases and V 5 bases, and 8 bases lay outside the gene matches. This CDR3 comprises 15 residues.

This clonotype was detected ten times or more. The chain couples TRBV5-1 to TRBJ2-7, with TRBD1 identical over 9 bases. The V and J ends lost 0 bases and 1 base, in that order; junction bases with no gene match: 5. The CDR3 is 16 amino acids. The germline CDR1 and CDR2 sequences are SGHRS and YFSETQ. Here the CDR3 reads CASSLDGTGSSYEQYF. The CDR3, as DNA: TGCGCCAGCAGCTTGGATGGGACAGGGTCTTCCTACGAGCAGTACTTC.

The chain couples TRBV28 to TRBJ2-3; the match to TRBD2 covers 8 bases. There are 15 residues in the CDR3. The V and J ends lost 6 bases and 5 bases, in that order; junction bases with no gene match: 10. CDR1 is MDHEN and CDR2 is SYDVKM in the germline V gene. CDR3: CASSPGIAGKDTQYF. The DNA for the CDR3 is TGTGCCAGCAGCCCCGGAATAGCGGGGAAAGATACGCAGTATTTT.

V gene TRBV3-1 combines with J gene TRBJ2-1, with 8 bases fitting TRBD2. Germline CDR1 is LGHDT and CDR2 is YNNKEL (reference sequence). With V trimmed by 0 bases and J by 3 bases, 7 bases remained unmatched. CDR3 length: 17 amino acids. The CDR3 sequence: CASSQDQAGVIYNEQFF. CDR3 sequence (DNA): TGTGCCAGCAGCCAAGATCAAGCGGGAGTAATCTACAATGAGCAGTTCTTC.

The genes are TRBV19 and TRBJ2-2, with 7 bases identical to TRBD1. This CDR3 comprises 16 residues. Germline values: CDR1 LNHDA, CDR2 SQIVND (reference sequence). The V segment lost 3 bases and the J segment 1 base; nucleotides outside the gene matches: 5. CDR3 sequence (DNA): TGTGCCAGTAGTATTACCAGGACAGGGAACACCGGGGAGCTGTTTTTT. It yields the protein CASSITRTGNTGELFF.

This clonotype occurred a few times. The chain has TRBV6-5 and TRBJ2-3, with D uncertain. CDR1 MNHEY and CDR2 SVGAGI come from the germline V gene. V lost 0 bases and J lost 6, with 13 bases in between. The CDR3 is made up of 15 amino acids. The CDR3 sequence: CASSYSVGIGDTQYF. For the CDR3, the DNA is TGTGCCAGCAGTTACTCCGTAGGGATTGGGGATACGCAGTATTTT.

The chain employs TRBV7-2 and TRBJ2-3; maybe TRBD1 (6 bases). V lost 5 bases and J lost 6, with 15 bases in between. Germline CDR1 and CDR2: SGHTA and FQGNSA. The CDR3 sequence is 14 residues long. As DNA, the CDR3 is TGTGCCAGCAGCCATTCAGGGGCTCAGGATACGCAGTATTTT. Protein product: CASSHSGAQDTQYF.

The J gene is TRBJ1-3, the V gene TRBV20-1; a possible D gene is TRBD1 (5 bases). V was clipped by 5 bases and J by 4 bases, with 12 bases between them. The germline V gene encodes CDR1 DFQATT and CDR2 SNEGSKA (reference sequence). The CDR3 loop spans 13 amino acids. The CDR3 bases are TGCAGTGCTCCAGGCCGGGACGGAAACACCATATATTTT. This gives the protein CSAPGRDGNTIYF.

This clonotype was counted only a few times. The genes are TRBV7-3 and TRBJ2-1; D is possibly TRBD2 (5 bases). The CDR3 totals 12 residues. The V and J ends lost 8 bases and 10 bases respectively, with 15 bases between them. CDR1 and CDR2 (germline): SGHTA, FQGTGA. The chain's CDR3 is CASRGTGGEQFF. The CDR3 DNA follows: TGTGCCAGCCGGGGAACGGGTGGGGAGCAGTTCTTC.

This clonotype was observed many times. The chain couples TRBV21-1 to TRBJ2-7; the D call in the table, TRBD1, was not verified against the DNA. TRBV21-1 corresponds to a pseudogene. This CDR3 has 11 amino acids. Written as DNA, the CDR3 is TGTGCCAGCCAAGGGGTTCGGGAGCAGTACTTC. Encoded protein: CASQGVREQYF.

This chain uses TRBV9 with TRBJ2-7; 8 bases fit TRBD2. Unmatched junction bases numbered 4, after V lost 0 bases and J lost 2 bases. Germline CDR1 and CDR2: SGDLS and YYNGEE. The CDR3 runs to 15 residues. The CDR3 nucleotides read TGTGCCAGCAGCGTAGACCCGGGAGGGGCCTACGAGCAGTACTTC. Translating it yields CASSVDPGGAYEQYF.

This clonotype was found a few times. The rearrangement uses TRBV7-2 and TRBJ1-2, with D possibly matching TRBD1 (6 bases). Trimming left V 4 bases short and J 0 bases short, with 12 bases between. Germline V CDR1 and CDR2: SGHTA, FQGNSA. The CDR3 spans 15 residues. The CDR3 sequence is CASSSRRDTNYGYTF. CDR3 DNA: TGTGCCAGCAGCTCCCGACGGGACACTAACTATGGCTACACCTTC.